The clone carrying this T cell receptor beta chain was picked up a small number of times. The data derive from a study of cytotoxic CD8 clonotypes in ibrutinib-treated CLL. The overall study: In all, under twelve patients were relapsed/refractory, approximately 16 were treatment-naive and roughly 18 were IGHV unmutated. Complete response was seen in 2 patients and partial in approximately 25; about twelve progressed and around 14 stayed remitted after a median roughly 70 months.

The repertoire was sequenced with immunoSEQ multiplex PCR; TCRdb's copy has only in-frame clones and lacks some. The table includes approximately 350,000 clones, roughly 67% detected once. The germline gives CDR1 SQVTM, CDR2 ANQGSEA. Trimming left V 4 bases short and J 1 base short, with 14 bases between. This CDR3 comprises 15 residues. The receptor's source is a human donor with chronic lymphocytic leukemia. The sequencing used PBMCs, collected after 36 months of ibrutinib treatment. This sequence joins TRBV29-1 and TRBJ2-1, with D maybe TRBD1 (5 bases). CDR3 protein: CSVAKRQISYNEQFF. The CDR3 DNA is TGCAGCGTTGCCAAGAGACAGATTTCCTACAATGAGCAGTTCTTC.